Listed below are T cell receptor beta chains from one sample, sequenced in a study of OX40 agonist ivuxolimab in advanced cancers. Some clones are missing from TCRdb's copy, which holds only in-frame ones; the method was immunoSEQ multiplex PCR. The sample includes some 59,000 clones, approximately 89% seen only once; the top ten take approximately 8.3%. Sequences were derived from CD4+ or CD8+ T cells sorted from blood, sampled in a trial of the OX40 agonist ivuxolimab. The receptors were sampled from an adult with an advanced solid tumor such as melanoma, head and neck, liver or kidney cancer. The CDR3 runs from the conserved cysteine through the conserved F or W. D genes are given only for firm matches. Where a row states a size, it is once, few, many or the class of an expanded clone; other rows omit it.

J gene | D gene | V gene | clone size | CDR3 protein | CDR3 DNA
TRBJ2-7 | NA | TRBV6-5 | NA | CASSYSGGGYEQYF | TGTGCCAGCAGTTACTCGGGTGGGGGCTACGAGCAGTACTTC
TRBJ2-2 | NA | TRBV27 | few | CASSLMGIRELFF | TGTGCCAGCAGTTTAATGGGCATCCGGGAGCTGTTTTTT
TRBJ2-3 | NA | TRBV4-1 | NA | CASSQGLGPSYF | TGCGCCAGCAGCCAAGGGCTAGGACCTTCGTATTTT
TRBJ2-7 | NA | TRBV7-9 | NA | CASSSTENYEQYF | TGTGCCAGCAGCTCAACAGAGAACTACGAGCAGTACTTC
TRBJ1-1 | TRBD1 | TRBV7-9 | NA | CASSQNQGGKGAFF | TGTGCCAGCAGCCAAAACCAGGGGGGAAAAGGAGCTTTCTTT
TRBJ1-1 | NA | TRBV5-1 | NA | CASSLGAEAFF | TGCGCCAGCAGCTTAGGCGCTGAAGCTTTCTTT
TRBJ1-4 | NA | TRBV7-9 | once | CASQDPNEKLFF | TGTGCCAGCCAGGATCCTAATGAAAAACTGTTTTTT
TRBJ2-1 | NA | TRBV14 | NA | CASSHMGANEQFF | TGTGCCAGCAGCCATATGGGTGCGAATGAGCAGTTCTTC
TRBJ2-7 | TRBD2 | TRBV27 | NA | CASRYSGEGYEQYF | TGTGCCAGCAGATACAGTGGGGAGGGATACGAGCAGTACTTC
TRBJ1-6 | NA | TRBV5-1 | NA | CASSFLLGSPLHF | TGCGCCAGCAGCTTTCTCCTCGGGTCACCCCTCCACTTT
TRBJ1-2 | NA | TRBV4-1 | NA | CASSQDWTVDGYTF | TGCGCCAGCAGCCAAGACTGGACAGTCGATGGCTACACCTTC
TRBJ2-7 | NA | TRBV29-1 | NA | CSVEVTAPYEQYF | TGCAGCGTTGAGGTGACAGCCCCCTACGAGCAGTACTTC
TRBJ2-7 | NA | TRBV5-1 | NA | CASSLTGLEEYEQYF | TGCGCCAGCAGCCTGACAGGCCTAGAGGAATACGAGCAGTACTTC
TRBJ2-7 | NA | TRBV7-8 | NA | CASSPPGYEQYF | TGTGCCAGCAGCCCCCCGGGTTACGAGCAGTACTTC
TRBJ2-1 | TRBD2 | TRBV7-3 | NA | CASSLTSGSLNEQFF | TGTGCCAGCAGCCTAACTAGCGGGAGTTTGAATGAGCAGTTCTTC
TRBJ2-7 | NA | TRBV13 | NA | CASSFEHLEQYF | TGTGCCAGCAGCTTTGAACATCTCGAGCAGTACTTC
TRBJ1-1 | NA | TRBV27 | NA | CASSFGRDQAFF | TGTGCCAGCAGTTTTGGCCGGGACCAAGCTTTCTTT
TRBJ2-1 | NA | TRBV29-1 | NA | CSVGLIGNEQFF | TGCAGCGTTGGCCTAATCGGGAATGAGCAGTTCTTC
TRBJ2-7 | TRBD2 | TRBV28 | NA | CASSPNRLAGEQYF | TGTGCCAGCAGTCCAAACAGGTTAGCGGGAGAGCAGTACTTC
TRBJ2-1 | TRBD2 | TRBV29-1 | NA | CSVEASGRWVEQFF | TGCAGCGTTGAGGCTAGCGGGAGGTGGGTTGAGCAGTTCTTC
TRBJ2-2 | NA | TRBV7-6 | NA | CASSGPVGGELFF | TGTGCCAGCAGTGGGCCGGTGGGCGGGGAGCTGTTTTTT
TRBJ2-7 | NA | TRBV6-5 | NA | CASSYSRGAPYEQYF | TGTGCCAGCAGTTACTCGAGGGGGGCCCCCTACGAGCAGTACTTC
TRBJ1-5 | NA | TRBV21-1 | NA | CASSKAFPVDRFQPQHF | TGTGCCAGCAGCAAGGCCTTCCCGGTGGACAGATTTCAGCCCCAGCATTTT
TRBJ2-1 | NA | TRBV4-1 | NA | CASSQALALGYNEQFF | TGCGCCAGCAGCCAAGCGTTAGCGTTAGGCTACAATGAGCAGTTCTTC
TRBJ2-1 | NA | TRBV9 | NA | CASSLGDSTGNEQFF | TGTGCCAGCAGCCTAGGGGATTCAACGGGCAATGAGCAGTTCTTC
TRBJ1-5 | NA | TRBV4-3 | NA | CASSRGLSNQPQHF | TGCGCCAGCAGCCGGGGACTTAGCAATCAGCCCCAGCATTTT
TRBJ2-7 | NA | TRBV19 | NA | CASSIDGTTYEQYF | TGTGCCAGTAGTATAGATGGGACAACCTACGAGCAGTACTTC
TRBJ1-4 | NA | TRBV11-1 | once | CASSVSGQKLFF | TGTGCCAGCAGCGTATCAGGACAGAAACTGTTTTTT
TRBJ2-7 | NA | TRBV9 | NA | CASSGPISEQYF | TGTGCCAGCAGCGGGCCTATAAGCGAGCAGTACTTC
TRBJ2-7 | NA | TRBV6-6 | NA | CASSLGVRRQYF | TGTGCCAGCAGCCTCGGGGTCCGGAGGCAGTACTTC
TRBJ2-7 | TRBD2 | TRBV19 | NA | CASSAWTSGREQYF | TGTGCCAGTAGTGCTTGGACTAGCGGACGGGAGCAGTACTTC
TRBJ1-3 | TRBD1 | TRBV13 | NA | CATAGTPGTGAGNTIYF | TGTGCCACCGCCGGAACGCCCGGGACAGGGGCTGGAAACACCATATATTTT
TRBJ1-2 | TRBD1 | TRBV6-5 | once | CASSYGIGTAYGYTF | TGTGCCAGCAGTTACGGGATAGGGACAGCCTATGGCTACACCTTC
TRBJ2-1 | TRBD2 | TRBV6-1 | NA | CASSGLAGWNEQFF | TGTGCCAGCAGTGGGTTAGCGGGGTGGAATGAGCAGTTCTTC
TRBJ2-5 | TRBD1 | TRBV9 | NA | CASSPRTGGGETQYF | TGTGCCAGCAGCCCCCGGACAGGGGGAGGCGAGACCCAGTACTTC
TRBJ2-7 | TRBD1 | TRBV28 | NA | CASSFGRLGQGIKYEQYF | TGTGCCAGCAGTTTCGGCCGATTAGGACAGGGGATAAAGTACGAGCAGTACTTC
TRBJ2-3 | NA | TRBV29-1 | NA | CSVVGLEKTSTDTQYF | TGCAGCGTTGTCGGGCTGGAAAAAACTAGCACAGATACGCAGTATTTT
TRBJ2-5 | NA | TRBV6-5 | NA | CASSYAQGVPGETQYF | TGTGCCAGCAGTTACGCTCAGGGCGTCCCCGGGGAGACCCAGTACTTC
TRBJ2-1 | TRBD2 | TRBV6-5 | once | CASSQPGGINEQFF | TGTGCCAGCAGCCAGCCGGGAGGGATCAATGAGCAGTTCTTC
TRBJ2-3 | NA | TRBV9 | NA | CASSVDSSGTDTQYF | TGTGCCAGCAGCGTAGATTCTAGCGGCACAGATACGCAGTATTTT
TRBJ2-7 | NA | TRBV19 | once | CASRIGHTGAYEQYF | TGTGCCAGTAGGATTGGCCATACGGGGGCCTACGAGCAGTACTTC
TRBJ1-2 | NA | TRBV21-1 | NA | CASSIGGDGANYGYTF | TGTGCCAGCAGCATAGGTGGAGACGGAGCTAACTATGGCTACACCTTC